These 20 T cell receptor beta chains originate from one sample sequenced in a study of early T cells in non-severe SARS-CoV-2 infection. Via MiXCR, TCRdb re-called the 5' RACE reads, giving one row per CDR3 protein. Of approximately 34,000 distinct CDR3 sequences listed, about 8% are singletons. Here the sequenced sample was whole blood, taken at baseline. These receptor sequences come from an adult who was a healthcare worker with PCR-confirmed SARS-CoV-2 infection or an uninfected control (not recorded which).

This clonotype was found many times. This chain joins TRBV5-6 and TRBJ2-4, with 9 bases lining up with TRBD1. CDR3 length: 14 residues. CDR1 and CDR2 (germline): SGHDT, YYEEEE. The ends lost 4 bases at V and 2 bases at J; junction bases unmatched: 1. CDR3 sequence (DNA): TGTGCCAGCAGCGGACAGGGGTCCAAAAACATTCAGTACTTC. Translation gives CASSGQGSKNIQYF.

The chain links TRBV6-5 to TRBJ1-2; TRBD1 is a possible D gene (5 bases). The CDR3 length is 15 residues. V was shortened by 0 bases and J by 2 bases, with 10 bases between the two germline ends. Per germline, CDR1 MNHEY and CDR2 SVGAGI. The CDR3 region is CASSYSKEGNYGYTF. The CDR3 DNA is TGTGCCAGCAGTTACTCGAAGGAGGGGAACTATGGCTACACCTTC.

The genes are TRBV2 and TRBJ2-1; 11 bases line up with TRBD1. The CDR3 runs to 13 residues. V shed 10 bases and J 6 bases; nucleotides not matched to a gene: 5. CDR1 is SNHLY and CDR2 is FYNNEI in the germline V gene. In nucleotides, the CDR3 is TGTGCCATCCAAGGGACAGGGGGCAATGAGCAGTTCTTC. Amino acid sequence: CAIQGTGGNEQFF.

This chain links TRBV6-1 with TRBJ2-3; no clear D. This CDR3 is built from 14 residues. Trimming shortened V by 5 bases and J by 2 bases, and 11 bases separated the two germline ends. Looked up from germline, CDR1 is MNHNS and CDR2 is SASEGT. Here the CDR3 reads CASSYDRLTDTQYF. The CDR3 region has the DNA TGTGCCAGCAGTTATGACCGGCTCACAGATACGCAGTATTTT.

This clonotype was recorded at least ten times. The chain joins TRBV7-9 to TRBJ2-3; D gene unclear. The V and J ends lost 1 base and 1 base respectively, with 9 bases between them. Germline CDR1 reads SEHNR; CDR2 reads FQNEAQ (reference sequence). The CDR3 has 15 amino acids. For the CDR3, the DNA is TGTGCCAGCAGCTTAGGGGCCGGTGGCACAGATACGCAGTATTTT. Residues: CASSLGAGGTDTQYF. Complete variable domain (other parts from reference TRBV7-9 and TRBJ2-3): DTGVSQNPRHKITKRGQNVTFRCDPISEHNRLYWYRQTLGQGPEFLTYFQNEAQLEKSRLLSDRFSAERPKGSFSTLEIQRTEQGDSAMYLCASSLGAGGTDTQYFGPGTRLTVL.

The table lists this clonotype with a count of one. This rearrangement joins TRBV7-6 to TRBJ2-1; D gene unclear. The CDR3 length is 14 residues. Germline loops: CDR1 SGHVS, CDR2 FNYEAQ. Trimming shortened V by 5 bases and J by 3 bases, and 11 bases separated the two germline ends. The CDR3, as DNA: TGTGCCAGCAGCCGAGTTAGCAGCTACAATGAGCAGTTCTTC. Amino acid sequence: CASSRVSSYNEQFF.

DNA for the CDR3: TGTGCCAGTAGCATTACTAGCAAGGTGAATGAGCAGTTCTTC. Protein sequence: CASSITSKVNEQFF. This chain links TRBV19 with TRBJ2-1; TRBD2 might be the D (6 bases). CDR1 and CDR2 from the germline V gene are LNHDA and SQIVND (reference sequence). The CDR3 is 14 amino acids. V gave up 6 bases and J gave up 7 bases, with 16 bases separating them.

As for this clonotype: A read error may produce the germline difference seen at one junction end. The V and J genes are TRBV28 and TRBJ2-3; 7 bases agree with TRBD2. The germline CDR1 and CDR2 sequences are MDHEN and SYDVKM. The CDR3 has 12 amino acids. The CDR3 sequence is CAPPRAGSSGGF. The CDR3 DNA reads TGTGCCCCACCCCGGGCAGGATCCTCCGGGGGGTTT.

This clonotype has more than one count but fewer than ten. The chain joins TRBV4-3 to TRBJ2-7; 10 bases map to TRBD2. The CDR3 extends over 16 amino acids. Germline loops: CDR1 LGHNA, CDR2 YSLEER. J gave up 6 bases and V 0 bases, and 8 bases lay outside the gene matches. The CDR3 loop is CASSQDMSGGASEQYF. CDR3 nucleotide sequence: TGCGCCAGCAGCCAAGATATGAGCGGGGGGGCCTCCGAGCAGTACTTC.

V is TRBV7-6 and J is TRBJ2-7; D is undetermined. This CDR3 has 13 residues. Germline-derived CDR1 and CDR2 are SGHVS and FNYEAQ. The ends were cut back, 3 bases at V and 5 bases at J, with 11 bases in the middle. CDR3 nucleotide sequence: TGTGCCAGCAGCTTGGTTGCCCTCGACGAGCAGTACTTC. Amino acids: CASSLVALDEQYF.

The chain is built from TRBV7-6 and TRBJ2-3; 7 nucleotides align to TRBD2. V gave up 1 base and J gave up 0 bases; unmatched junction bases: 4. CDR1 is SGHVS, CDR2 FNYEAQ, per germline. CDR3 length: 16 residues. As DNA, the CDR3 is TGTGCCAGCAGCTTAGTCCCTAGCGGAAGCACAGATACGCAGTATTTT. Encoded protein: CASSLVPSGSTDTQYF. Using reference TRBV7-6 and TRBJ2-3 for the parts outside the CDR3, the full variable domain is GAGVSQSPRYKVTKRGQDVALRCDPISGHVSLYWYRQALGQGPEFLTYFNYEAQQDKSGLPNDRFSAERPEGSISTLTIQRTEQRDSAMYRCASSLVPSGSTDTQYFGPGTRLTVL.

V gene TRBV6-5 combines with J gene TRBJ1-1; D is undetermined. The CDR3 is made up of 13 amino acids. The germline CDR1 and CDR2 sequences are MNHEY and SVGAGI. V lost 5 bases to trimming and J lost 2 bases, with 9 bases between them. The CDR3 DNA reads as TGTGCCAGCAGTAAAGCAGCTAACACTGAAGCTTTCTTT. This sequence encodes CASSKAANTEAFF.

The rearrangement links TRBV6-6 to TRBJ2-1; no firm D call. Trimming took off 2 bases at V and 3 bases at J, with 11 bases between the two ends. This CDR3 is built from 15 residues. Germline lookup yields CDR1 MNHNY and CDR2 SVGAGI (reference sequence). CDR3 loop: CASSYGVKYYNEQFF. The CDR3 DNA reads TGTGCCAGCAGTTACGGGGTAAAATACTACAATGAGCAGTTCTTC.

This clonotype is deemed medium-sized. The V and J genes are TRBV20-1 and TRBJ2-7; the D gene is possibly TRBD1 (6 bases). Germline V gives CDR1 DFQATT, CDR2 SNEGSKA (reference sequence). Trimming shortened V by 5 bases and J by 0 bases, and 14 bases separated the two germline ends. The length of the CDR3 is 14 residues. The CDR3 protein is CSAEDSSNSYEQYF. DNA for the CDR3: TGCAGTGCTGAGGACAGCTCTAACTCCTACGAGCAGTACTTC.

This clonotype was counted ten times or more. The chain joins TRBV10-3 to TRBJ2-1, with TRBD1 identical over 10 bases. Germline V gene data show CDR1 as ENHRY and CDR2 as SYGVKD. With V trimmed by 4 bases and J by 8 bases, 5 bases remained unmatched. This CDR3 region has 14 residues. CDR3 sequence (DNA): TGTGCCATCAGTGTGGGGACAGGGGTGCATGAGCAGTTCTTC. Translation: CAISVGTGVHEQFF.

This clonotype came up many times. This chain links TRBV9 with TRBJ2-2; TRBD1 might be the D (6 bases). The CDR3 totals 14 residues. The ends were cut back, 4 bases at V and 5 bases at J, with 12 bases in the middle. Germline values: CDR1 SGDLS, CDR2 YYNGEE. This CDR3 reads CASSLGHATGELFF. The CDR3, as DNA: TGTGCCAGCAGCCTGGGACACGCGACCGGGGAGCTGTTTTTT.

This clonotype was detected many times. The DNA of the CDR3 is TGCAGTGCTAGAGATAGGGTGTACGGGACAGGGGGCGTCTATTCACCCCTCCACTTT. This gives the protein CSARDRVYGTGGVYSPLHF. The V gene is TRBV20-1, the J gene TRBJ1-6; TRBD1 matches at 12 bases. This CDR3 has 19 residues. V was clipped by 0 bases and J by 8 bases; unmatched bases: 14. Germline CDR1 reads DFQATT; CDR2 reads SNEGSKA (reference sequence).

This rearrangement joins TRBV6-1 to TRBJ2-1; the D gene could be TRBD1 or TRBD2 (6 bases each). V shed 7 bases and J shed 8 bases, with 15 bases lying between them. Germline-derived CDR1 and CDR2 are MNHNS and SASEGT. This CDR3 has 13 amino acids. The CDR3 spells CASILGGFHEQFF. The CDR3, as DNA: TGTGCCAGCATCTTAGGGGGGTTCCATGAGCAGTTCTTC.

This clonotype was seen ten or more times. This chain connects TRBV20-1 to TRBJ2-7; D not resolved. This CDR3 spans 11 amino acids. CDR1 is DFQATT, CDR2 SNEGSKA, per germline (reference sequence). Trimming pared 2 bases from V and 1 base from J, leaving 3 bases between. CDR3 DNA: TGCAGTGCTAGACGTTCCTACGAGCAGTACTTC. The encoded protein is CSARRSYEQYF.

This clonotype was seen at least ten times. V is TRBV13 and J is TRBJ2-7, with D maybe TRBD2 (5 bases). V gave up 4 bases and J gave up 3 bases, with 16 bases separating them. The CDR3 length is 15 residues. CDR1 PRHDT and CDR2 FYEKMQ come from the germline V gene (reference sequence). The CDR3 coding sequence is TGTGCCAGCAGCTCATCCGACCTAGCCCACTACGAGCAGTACTTC. This codes for CASSSSDLAHYEQYF.